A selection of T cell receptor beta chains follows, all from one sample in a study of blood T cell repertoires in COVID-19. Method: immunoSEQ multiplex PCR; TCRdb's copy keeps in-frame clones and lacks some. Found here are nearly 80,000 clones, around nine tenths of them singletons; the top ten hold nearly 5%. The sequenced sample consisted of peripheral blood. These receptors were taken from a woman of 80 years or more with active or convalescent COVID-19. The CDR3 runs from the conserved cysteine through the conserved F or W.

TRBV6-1,CASRAGELFF
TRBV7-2,CASSFGGGLGDTQYF
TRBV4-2,CASSQEQAGGFFEQYF
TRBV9,CASSAHGGETQYF
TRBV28,CASIGAGLAGQQFF
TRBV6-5,CASGGLEADTQYF
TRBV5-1,CASSFGLAGGLEQFF
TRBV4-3,CASSPRQGNTEAFF
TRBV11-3,CASSPFLASGELFF
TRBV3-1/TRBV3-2,CASSQVSGSRETQYF
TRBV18,CASSPPTGTPTDTQYF
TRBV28,CASFASGGRDEQFF
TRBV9,CASSAQSGGGQETQYF
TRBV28,CASSSGTAITEAFF
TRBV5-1,CASSYAPGLAGDNEQFF
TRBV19,CACSPGAGRTGRGEQFF
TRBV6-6,CASSQNRDSGANVLTF
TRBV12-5,CASGLCQQMRRRETQYF
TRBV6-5,CASRVGQGGYEQYF
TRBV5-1,CASSLRGDRGQGTGELFF
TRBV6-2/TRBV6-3,CASSLTPGQLSLRNTEAFF
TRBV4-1,CASSQDRTGTSYEQYF
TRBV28,CASSPGQGGQETQYF
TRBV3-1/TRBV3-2,CASSQAGGRTEQFF